Listed below are T cell receptor beta chains from one sample, sequenced in a study of metastatic and nonmetastatic thyroid tumors. MiXCR re-clonotyped the PCR reads for TCRdb. In the table there are roughly 71,000 clones, 18% of which are singletons. What was sequenced was blood. The receptors derive from a female donor with papillary thyroid cancer or a benign thyroid nodule (not recorded which). Some clones in this sample may be carry-over from other donors' samples. Both conserved end residues are trimmed from each CDR3. D genes are given only for firm matches.

>TRBV11-2|-|TRBJ2-2
ASSRHRAQGGELF
>TRBV6-5|TRBD1|TRBJ1-6
ASSYSTGGHSPLH
>TRBV20-1|TRBD1|TRBJ1-1
SARDTGPGQGSFFEAF
>TRBV10-3|TRBD2|TRBJ2-1
AINSRGAGGSNEQF
>TRBV7-2|-|TRBJ2-7
ASSLAGQFGYEQY
>TRBV12-3/TRBV12-4|-|TRBJ1-1
ASRTQLDTEAF
>TRBV28|TRBD2|TRBJ2-7
ASSSRIAGGIYEQY
>TRBV2|-|TRBJ2-6
ASRASGANVLT
>TRBV6-1|TRBD2|TRBJ2-2
ASGTSTGELF
>TRBV12-3/TRBV12-4|TRBD1|TRBJ2-7
ASYLRDRLSYEQY
>TRBV29-1|-|TRBJ2-1
SVAWGGEQF
>TRBV6-1|TRBD2|TRBJ2-2
ASRQPGLAGANGELF
>TRBV30|-|TRBJ2-3
AWDPGQSTDTQY
>TRBV11-1|-|TRBJ2-2
ASSLASSLVGTGELF
>TRBV28|TRBD2|TRBJ2-7
ASRLLSGQTYEQY
>TRBV7-3|TRBD2|TRBJ2-2
ASSPSGRGTGELF
>TRBV4-2|TRBD1|TRBJ2-3
ASSRPAGQGARDTQY
>TRBV7-3|-|TRBJ2-3
AISLGGSGWGDTQY
>TRBV4-2|-|TRBJ2-6
ASSPDTGSGANVLT
>TRBV7-9|-|TRBJ1-2
ASSSTETNYGYT
>TRBV4-1|TRBD1|TRBJ1-1
ASSQVEPGTEPNTEAF
>TRBV6-5|TRBD1|TRBJ2-6
ASGTGGSGANVLT
>TRBV19|-|TRBJ2-7
ASTVPGTAAEQY
>TRBV6-6|-|TRBJ1-3
ASSYSIYSGNTIY
>TRBV7-8|-|TRBJ2-7
ASSPQGPGTDHEQY
>TRBV11-1|TRBD1|TRBJ2-3
ASSRGQGSVTDTQY